Listed here are 5 T cell receptor beta chains from one sample, sequenced in a study of blood T cell repertoires in COVID-19. Here immunoSEQ multiplex PCR was the method, and the copy in TCRdb shows in-frame clones only, minus some. The table shows about 300,000 clones, with about four fifths occurring only once. Sequenced: peripheral blood. These TCRs come from a human donor with COVID-19, enrolled during active disease. The donor label of this sample is uncertain.

The chain is built from TRBV5-1 and TRBJ2-7; TRBD1 matches at 7 bases. CDR3 size: 14 residues. J gave up 10 bases and V 3 bases, and 13 bases lay outside the gene matches. Germline V CDR1 and CDR2: SGHRS, YFSETQ. Here the CDR3 reads CASSSSGTVSGQYF. CDR3 nucleotides: TGCGCCAGCAGCTCTTCCGGGACAGTGTCCGGTCAGTACTTC.

The J gene is TRBJ2-3, the V gene TRBV7-8; a possible D gene is TRBD1 (5 bases). This CDR3 spans 15 amino acids. V was cut by 5 bases and J by 1 base, with 13 bases left in between. Germline-derived CDR1 and CDR2 are SGHVS and FQNEAQ. The CDR3 sequence is CASSLRGRGTDTQYF. The DNA for the CDR3 is TGTGCCAGCAGCCTAAGAGGCAGGGGCACAGATACGCAGTATTTT.

The chain carries TRBV28 and TRBJ2-7; TRBD1 matches at 7 bases. CDR1 is MDHEN, CDR2 SYDVKM, per germline. The CDR3 extends over 16 amino acids. V shed 7 bases, J shed 1 base, and the junction held 13 bases outside the gene matches. CDR3 bases: TGTGCCAGCAAATCGCCGGGGACAGAAACTTCCTACGAGCAGTACTTC. Amino acid sequence: CASKSPGTETSYEQYF.

The V and J genes are TRBV5-4 and TRBJ2-1, with a tentative D call TRBD1 (6 bases). Germline loops: CDR1 SGHNT, CDR2 YYREEE (reference sequence). V was clipped by 0 bases and J by 2 bases, with 12 bases between them. The CDR3 is 16 residues long. DNA for the CDR3: TGTGCCAGCAGCTTGGATGCAGGGGCCCCCTACAATGAGCAGTTCTTC. Amino acid sequence: CASSLDAGAPYNEQFF. Complete variable domain (other parts from reference TRBV5-4 and TRBJ2-1): ETGVTQSPTHLIKTRGQQVTLRCSSQSGHNTVSWYQQALGQGPQFIFQYYREEENGRGNFPPRFSGLQFPNYSSELNVNALELDDSALYLCASSLDAGAPYNEQFFGPGTRLTVL.

The V gene is TRBV19, the J gene TRBJ1-5, with 10 bases matching TRBD1. Germline CDR1 is LNHDA and CDR2 is SQIVND (reference sequence). J was trimmed by 0 bases and V by 2 bases; bases with no gene match: 10. The CDR3 sequence is 19 residues long. This CDR3 reads CASSIYRDRGIGSNQPQHF. DNA for the CDR3: TGTGCCAGTAGTATATACCGGGACAGGGGAATCGGTAGCAATCAGCCCCAGCATTTT.